Below, 30 T cell receptor beta chains from the same sample are listed, as sequenced in a study of blood T cell repertoires in COVID-19. The table came from immunoSEQ multiplex PCR; TCRdb's copy has only in-frame clones and leaves some out. This table holds over 250,000 clones, 83% found once. Material: peripheral blood. The receptors originated from a woman between 45 and 65 years old who had recovered from COVID-19.

Concerning this clone: Other DNA sequences within the sample encode an identical CDR3. The genes are TRBV18 and TRBJ2-7; 7 bases fit TRBD1. Germline CDR1 is KGHSH and CDR2 is LQKENI. The CDR3 is 13 amino acids. The V gene end was trimmed by 3 bases and the J gene end by 3 bases; junction bases not matched to a gene: 2. CDR3 region: CASSPGQYYEQYF. The CDR3 DNA sequence: TGTGCCAGCTCACCGGGACAGTACTACGAGCAGTACTTC.

The chain employs TRBV4-2 and TRBJ2-7; D is perhaps TRBD2 (6 bases). V was clipped by 1 base and J by 1 base, with 11 bases between them. This CDR3 spans 15 amino acids. Per the germline V gene, CDR1 is LGHNA and CDR2 is YNFKEQ. The CDR3 coding sequence is TGTGCCAGCAGCCAAGCAGCTGCGGGGTCCTACGAGCAGTACTTC. Its protein is CASSQAAAGSYEQYF.

The chain combines TRBV7-6 with TRBJ1-1; 8 positions agree with TRBD1. From germline, CDR1 is SGHVS and CDR2 FNYEAQ. The CDR3 is 15 residues long. The V and J ends lost 4 bases and 4 bases, in that order; junction bases with no gene match: 8. CDR3 residues: CASSSSGQGSTEAFF. The CDR3 DNA reads TGTGCCAGCAGCTCCAGCGGACAGGGAAGCACTGAAGCTTTCTTT.

The CDR3 loop is CATSGVDEQYF. DNA for the CDR3: TGTGCCACTTCGGGGGTGGACGAGCAGTACTTC. The rearrangement links TRBV3-1 (or the pseudogene TRBV3-2) to TRBJ2-7; TRBD2 is a possible D gene (6 bases). Germline lookup yields CDR1 LGHDT and CDR2 YNNKEL (reference sequence). V was clipped by 10 bases and J by 5 bases, with 12 bases between them. The CDR3 contains 11 residues.

The chain is built from TRBV28 and TRBJ2-2; D is undetermined. The CDR3 consists of 14 residues. The V end lost 4 bases, the J end lost 3 bases, and 9 bases lay between the germline ends. The germline CDR1 and CDR2 sequences are MDHEN and SYDVKM. Written as DNA, the CDR3 is TGTGCCAGCAGTTCCCCCAGCGACACCGGGGAGCTGTTTTTT. This codes for CASSSPSDTGELFF.

CDR3 coding DNA: TGTGCCAGCCGCGATACTAGCGGGGGGCTAAACGAGCAGTACTTC. It is translated as CASRDTSGGLNEQYF. The rearrangement joins TRBV24-1 to TRBJ2-7; TRBD2 agrees at 12 bases. The CDR3 runs 15 residues. V lost 11 bases, J lost 5 bases, and 12 bases stayed unmatched. In germline, CDR1 is KGHDR, CDR2 SFDVKD.

CDR3 DNA: TGCGCCAGCAGCCAAACACTAGCGGGGTTCACAGATACGCAGTATTTT. It translates to CASSQTLAGFTDTQYF. V and J are TRBV4-1 and TRBJ2-3; TRBD2 matches at 10 bases. Germline values: CDR1 MGHRA, CDR2 YSYEKL. V trimming: 2 bases; J trimming: 2 bases; junction bases outside the gene matches: 4. The CDR3 covers 16 residues.

The rearrangement joins TRBV7-9 to TRBJ2-5, with 12 nucleotides matching TRBD2. Germline V CDR1 and CDR2: SEHNR, FQNEAQ (reference sequence). The CDR3 runs 16 residues. V lost 4 bases and J lost 5; bases outside the gene matches: 8. CDR3 sequence: CASSSQTSGSRETQYF. CDR3 DNA: TGTGCCAGCAGCTCTCAGACTAGCGGGAGTCGGGAGACCCAGTACTTC.

The chain uses TRBV9 and TRBJ2-7; TRBD2 might be the D (6 bases). The CDR3 is 14 residues long. In germline, CDR1 is SGDLS, CDR2 YYNGEE. The V and J ends lost 1 base and 1 base respectively, with 9 bases between them. CDR3 amino acids: CASSVSGPSYEQYF. In nucleotides, the CDR3 is TGTGCCAGCAGCGTAAGCGGGCCTTCCTACGAGCAGTACTTC.

This chain connects TRBV14 to TRBJ1-2; 8 nucleotides match TRBD1. CDR1 is SGHDN, CDR2 FVKESK, per germline. The V gene end was trimmed by 6 bases and the J gene end by 6 bases; junction bases not matched to a gene: 6. This CDR3 comprises 13 residues. CDR3 sequence: CASRTQGANGYTF. The CDR3 DNA reads TGTGCCAGCAGAACCCAGGGGGCTAATGGCTACACCTTC.

This chain connects TRBV5-1 to TRBJ2-2, with 7 bases aligning to TRBD1. CDR1 is SGHRS and CDR2 is YFSETQ in the germline V gene. Trimming at V came to 4 bases and at J to 1 base, leaving 4 bases not matched to a gene. This CDR3 is 15 amino acids long. The CDR3 loop is CASSTGTVNTGELFF. CDR3 bases: TGCGCCAGCAGCACCGGGACAGTGAACACCGGGGAGCTGTTTTTT.

The chain employs TRBV9 and TRBJ1-3, with unresolved D. V lost 4 bases and J 0 bases, leaving 17 bases between the germline ends. Germline CDR1 is SGDLS and CDR2 is YYNGEE. CDR3 length equals 17 residues. CDR3 coding DNA: TGTGCCAGCAGCACCTTTGTTGAGGAGCTCTCTGGAAACACCATATATTTT. It encodes CASSTFVEELSGNTIYF.

V is TRBV28 and J is TRBJ1-4; possibly TRBD1 for D (5 bases). V was shortened by 2 bases and J by 7 bases, with 14 bases between the two germline ends. There are 15 residues in the CDR3. Germline V lookup: CDR1 MDHEN, CDR2 SYDVKM. CDR3 nucleotides: TGTGCCAGCAGTTTAAGGTCAGGGAGGAGTGAAAAACTGTTTTTT. It specifies CASSLRSGRSEKLFF.

Many counts were recorded for this clone. The gene calls are TRBV30 and TRBJ1-2, with a possible D match to TRBD1 (5 bases). Trimming took 0 bases from V and 7 from J, leaving 6 bases between them. The germline CDR1 and CDR2 sequences are GTSNPN and SVGIG (reference sequence). The CDR3 runs to 11 residues. The CDR3 protein is CAWSVGGGYTF. In nucleotides, the CDR3 is TGTGCCTGGAGTGTGGGGGGTGGCTACACCTTC.

This chain links TRBV7-6 with TRBJ2-7; the match to TRBD1 covers 7 bases. The length of the CDR3 is 14 residues. V trimming: 1 base; J trimming: 2 bases; junction bases outside the gene matches: 2. Germline V gives CDR1 SGHVS, CDR2 FNYEAQ. The CDR3 here is CASSLGQGAYEQYF. CDR3 DNA: TGTGCCAGCAGCTTAGGGCAGGGGGCCTACGAGCAGTACTTC.

This sequence joins TRBV27 and TRBJ1-5; D is ambiguous. Per germline, CDR1 MNHEY and CDR2 SMNVEV (reference sequence). This CDR3 is built from 15 residues. V gave up 8 bases and J gave up 5 bases, with 19 bases separating them. The CDR3 region is CASVPGPAEDQPQHF. The CDR3 bases are TGTGCCAGCGTGCCTGGTCCCGCAGAAGATCAGCCCCAGCATTTT.

The V call is TRBV6-5, the J call TRBJ2-7; 8 nucleotides align to TRBD2. The CDR3 totals 15 residues. V lost 0 bases to trimming and J lost 4 bases; unmatched junction nucleotides: 5. CDR1 is MNHEY and CDR2 is SVGAGI in the germline V gene. CDR3 protein: CASSYSLGGAYEQYF. CDR3 sequence (DNA): TGTGCCAGCAGTTACTCGCTCGGGGGGGCTTACGAGCAGTACTTC.

V is TRBV5-4 and J is TRBJ1-4, with 9 positions matching TRBD1. This CDR3 is 16 amino acids long. V lost 3 bases to trimming and J lost 7 bases; unmatched junction nucleotides: 10. The germline gives CDR1 SGHNT, CDR2 YYREEE (reference sequence). The CDR3 reads CASSSPTGGAVEKLFF. Here the CDR3 DNA reads TGTGCCAGCAGCTCACCTACAGGGGGCGCGGTTGAAAAACTGTTTTTT.

This chain connects TRBV14 to TRBJ2-7; 13 bases are a match to TRBD2. The germline V gene has CDR1 SGHDN and CDR2 FVKESK. Trimming at V came to 4 bases and at J to 6 bases, leaving 6 bases not matched to a gene. This CDR3 is built from 15 residues. CDR3 DNA: TGTGCCAGCAGCCTTCGACTAGCGGGGGGCCGCGAGCAGTACTTC. Translation: CASSLRLAGGREQYF.

The rearrangement uses TRBV5-4 and TRBJ1-2, with D perhaps matching TRBD1 (6 bases). Germline V gene data show CDR1 as SGHNT and CDR2 as YYREEE (reference sequence). The CDR3 sequence is 13 residues long. V lost 0 bases and J 7 bases, leaving 10 bases between the germline ends. The CDR3 sequence is CASSLEQGVGYTF. In DNA, the CDR3 is TGTGCCAGCAGCTTGGAACAGGGAGTTGGCTACACCTTC.

The genes are TRBV5-1 and TRBJ2-3, with 10 bases matching TRBD2. CDR1 SGHRS and CDR2 YFSETQ come from the germline V gene. The CDR3 is made up of 14 amino acids. Unmatched junction bases numbered 3, after V lost 4 bases and J lost 4 bases. In nucleotides, the CDR3 is TGCGCCAGCAGCGGGACTAGCGTCGCAGATACGCAGTATTTT. Translating it yields CASSGTSVADTQYF.

This chain links TRBV11-2 with TRBJ2-7; D uncertain. The CDR3 length is 11 residues. The germline gives CDR1 SGHAT, CDR2 FQNNGV. Trimming shortened V by 3 bases and J by 2 bases, and 2 bases separated the two germline ends. As DNA, the CDR3 is TGTGCCAGCAGCTTCACCTACGAGCAGTACTTC. Protein product: CASSFTYEQYF.

DNA for the CDR3: TGCGCCAGCAGCCAAGACGTCGCTAGCGGGAGGGGATCCTACGAGCAGTACTTC. Its translation is CASSQDVASGRGSYEQYF. This chain uses TRBV4-3 with TRBJ2-7; TRBD2 matches at 12 bases. This CDR3 is built from 18 residues. CDR1 is LGHNA, CDR2 YSLEER, per germline. The J segment lost 1 base and the V segment lost 0 bases, leaving 7 bases of the junction unmatched.

This clone turned up a few times. The chain is built from TRBV27 and TRBJ1-4; D not resolved. Deletions cut 3 bases from V and 7 bases from J, with 3 bases between. Looked up from germline, CDR1 is MNHEY and CDR2 is SMNVEV (reference sequence). The CDR3 has 11 residues. The CDR3 region has the DNA TGTGCCAGCAGTTTCGGTGAAAAACTGTTTTTT. The encoded protein is CASSFGEKLFF.

The sample holds a few counts of this clone. The genes are TRBV3-1 (or the pseudogene TRBV3-2) and TRBJ1-1, with a weak D call TRBD1 (6 bases). Germline V gene lookup returns CDR1 LGHDT and CDR2 YNNKEL (reference sequence). This CDR3 has 13 amino acids. V was clipped by 3 bases and J by 3 bases, with 8 bases between them. The CDR3 loop reads CASSHRGYTEAFF. The CDR3 region has the DNA TGTGCCAGCAGCCATAGGGGGTACACTGAAGCTTTCTTT.

The V and J genes are TRBV7-3 and TRBJ2-7, with 8 bases lining up with TRBD1. J gave up 4 bases and V 7 bases, and 6 bases lay outside the gene matches. The V gene's germline CDR1 is SGHTA and CDR2 FQGTGA. The CDR3 sequence is 13 residues long. The CDR3 sequence: CASTSGGSYEQYF. The CDR3 nucleotides are TGTGCCAGCACGTCAGGGGGCAGTTACGAGCAGTACTTC.

The chain is built from TRBV7-8 and TRBJ1-1, with a possible D match to TRBD1 (6 bases). CDR1 and CDR2 (germline): SGHVS, FQNEAQ. The CDR3 is made up of 14 amino acids. Trimming took 5 bases from V and 8 from J, leaving 18 bases between them. The DNA for the CDR3 is TGTGCCAGCAGCCTCTCCTTTGCCGGGACAGAAGCTTTCTTT. Translating gives CASSLSFAGTEAFF.

The V and J genes are TRBV7-2 and TRBJ1-6, with 11 positions matching TRBD1. There are 16 residues in the CDR3. The V segment lost 1 base and the J segment 10 bases; nucleotides outside the gene matches: 6. Per germline, CDR1 SGHTA and CDR2 FQGNSA. This chain's CDR3 is CASSLGGQGARSPLHF. Written as DNA, the CDR3 is TGTGCCAGCAGCTTAGGCGGACAGGGGGCTAGGTCACCCCTCCACTTT. Full variable domain (rest looked up from reference TRBV7-2 and TRBJ1-6): GAGVSQSPSNKVTEKGKDVELRCDPISGHTALYWYRQSLGQGLEFLIYFQGNSAPDKSGLPSDRFSAERTGGSVSTLTIQRTQQEDSAVYLCASSLGGQGARSPLHFGNGTRLTVT.

J is TRBJ2-1 and V is TRBV25-1, with TRBD2 matching over 7 bases. Germline CDR1 reads MGHDK; CDR2 reads SYGVNS. Losses at the gene ends were 5 bases for V and 2 bases for J; bases not matched to a gene: 12. The CDR3 covers 17 residues. The CDR3 DNA sequence: TGTGCCAGCAGTCCTCCGGGGGAGCGGGGTACCTACAATGAGCAGTTCTTC. Residues: CASSPPGERGTYNEQFF.

The chain couples TRBV7-2 to TRBJ1-3; D remains ambiguous. This CDR3 has 13 amino acids. Germline CDR1 is SGHTA and CDR2 is FQGNSA. V was cut by 3 bases and J by 2 bases, with 5 bases left in between. CDR3 amino acids: CASSFGAGNTIYF. CDR3 nucleotides: TGTGCCAGCAGCTTCGGAGCTGGAAACACCATATATTTT.